The 29 T cell receptor beta chains below were found in one sample sequenced in a study of OX40 agonist ivuxolimab in advanced cancers. TCRdb's copy holds only in-frame clones and misses some; the assay was immunoSEQ multiplex PCR. The table lists about 97,000 clones, 86% of them singletons. The source was CD4+ or CD8+ T cells sorted from blood, collected in a trial of the OX40 agonist ivuxolimab. Receptors were obtained from an adult with an advanced solid tumor such as melanoma, head and neck, liver or kidney cancer.

V and J are TRBV7-8 and TRBJ1-5; a weak D match, TRBD1 (6 bases). This CDR3 contains 16 residues. V lost 5 bases and J 0 bases, leaving 14 bases between the germline ends. The germline gives CDR1 SGHVS, CDR2 FQNEAQ. The CDR3 reads CASSPEQGGSNQPQHF. The DNA of the CDR3 is TGTGCCAGCAGCCCGGAACAGGGCGGTAGCAATCAGCCCCAGCATTTT.

V is TRBV11-2 and J is TRBJ1-2, with a possible D match to TRBD1 (5 bases). Trimming shortened V by 3 bases and J by 7 bases, and 12 bases separated the two germline ends. CDR1 and CDR2 (germline): SGHAT, FQNNGV. The CDR3 contains 13 residues. CDR3 sequence reads: CASSFQGKTGYTF. Written as DNA, the CDR3 is TGTGCCAGCAGCTTCCAGGGAAAGACTGGCTACACCTTC.

V and J are TRBV7-2 and TRBJ1-2, with D perhaps TRBD1 (5 bases). CDR3 length: 14 residues. The germline V gene has CDR1 SGHTA and CDR2 FQGNSA. V shed 1 base and J shed 8 bases, with 14 bases lying between them. Here the CDR3 reads CASSLDARAGGYTF. CDR3 nucleotide sequence: TGTGCCAGCAGCTTAGACGCCAGGGCGGGAGGCTACACCTTC.

This clone was counted only a few times. This chain connects TRBV4-1 to TRBJ1-2; 7 nucleotides match TRBD1. Trimming took 4 bases from V and 2 from J; bases not matched to a gene: 10. The CDR3 consists of 16 residues. CDR1 is MGHRA, CDR2 YSYEKL, per germline. CDR3 region: CASSLETGQHNYGYTF. DNA of the CDR3: TGCGCCAGCAGCCTCGAAACGGGACAGCACAACTATGGCTACACCTTC.

The V gene is TRBV2, the J gene TRBJ2-2; D gene unclear. The V end lost 6 bases, the J end lost 0 bases, and 8 bases lay between the germline ends. CDR1 and CDR2 (germline): SNHLY, FYNNEI. There are 14 residues in the CDR3. CDR3 in amino acids: CASSREANTGELFF. DNA for the CDR3: TGTGCCAGCAGCCGCGAAGCGAACACCGGGGAGCTGTTTTTT.

The CDR3 bases are TGCGCCAGTACAGACAGGGGGCCTGAAGCTTTCTTT. This translates into CASTDRGPEAFF. The chain recombines TRBV5-1 with TRBJ1-1; 10 bases are a match to TRBD1. V shed 8 bases, J shed 6 bases, and the junction held 4 bases outside the gene matches. The CDR3 runs to 12 residues. Germline-derived CDR1 and CDR2 are SGHRS and YFSETQ.

The chain joins TRBV7-2 to TRBJ2-2, with a possible D match to TRBD2 (7 bases). V was cut by 5 bases and J by 4 bases, with 14 bases left in between. Germline V gene sequence: CDR1 SGHTA, CDR2 FQGNSA. There are 15 residues in the CDR3. CDR3 coding DNA: TGTGCCAGCAGCCTAGGGGGGGTTGGCACCGGGGAGCTGTTTTTT. Encoded protein: CASSLGGVGTGELFF.

The chain combines TRBV27 with TRBJ2-7, with 8 bases that match TRBD2. Trimming cost V 2 bases and J 3 bases; bases outside gene matches: 9. The length of the CDR3 is 16 residues. Germline V lookup: CDR1 MNHEY, CDR2 SMNVEV (reference sequence). CDR3 in DNA: TGTGCCAGCAGTTTAGGGGGGGGGACTAGAGTCTACGAGCAGTACTTC. It yields the protein CASSLGGGTRVYEQYF.

The genes are TRBV18 and TRBJ1-4, with D possibly TRBD1 on 6 matching bases. Germline V gene sequence: CDR1 KGHSH, CDR2 LQKENI. There are 16 residues in the CDR3. Deletions cut 3 bases from V and 0 bases from J, with 11 bases between. The DNA for the CDR3 is TGTGCCAGCTCACCTCGAGGGGGAACAACTAATGAAAAACTGTTTTTT. This codes for CASSPRGGTTNEKLFF.

This clone was recorded at least ten times. This chain uses TRBV11-3 with TRBJ2-1; 9 bases agree with TRBD1. The CDR3 is 18 amino acids. The junction had 11 bases not matched to a gene; V was cut back by 0 bases and J by 5 bases. CDR1 and CDR2 (germline): SGHNT, YENEEA. CDR3 in amino acids: CASSLDQGGTGNHNEQFF. The CDR3 DNA follows: TGTGCCAGCAGCTTAGACCAAGGTGGGACAGGGAACCACAATGAGCAGTTCTTC.

The chain links TRBV21-1 to TRBJ1-2. TRBV21-1 is a recognized pseudogene. This CDR3 has 16 residues. The CDR3 here is CASRGRIGGSNYGYTF. The CDR3 DNA follows: TGTGCCAGCAGAGGGAGAATCGGAGGCAGCAACTATGGCTACACCTTC.

The chain recombines TRBV30 with TRBJ2-3; 7 positions match TRBD2. The ends lost 4 bases at V and 0 bases at J; junction bases unmatched: 4. CDR1 is GTSNPN and CDR2 is SVGIG in the germline V gene (reference sequence). The CDR3 has 14 amino acids. The DNA of the CDR3 is TGTGCCTGGAAGGTCGGGGGGAGCACAGATACGCAGTATTTT. Translated, it gives CAWKVGGSTDTQYF.

This clone was detected once. The chain couples TRBV6-5 to TRBJ1-2; no reliable D call. Germline loops: CDR1 MNHEY, CDR2 SVGAGI. The CDR3 has 15 amino acids. V was pared by 5 bases and J by 8 bases, with 21 bases between. The CDR3 sequence: CASSRSASKGNGYTF. CDR3 bases: TGTGCCAGCAGTAGGTCCGCATCGAAGGGTAACGGCTACACCTTC.

The chain combines TRBV2 with TRBJ1-2; possibly TRBD1 for D (5 bases). Germline V gene sequence: CDR1 SNHLY, CDR2 FYNNEI. Trimming took 8 bases from V and 0 from J, leaving 7 bases between them. CDR3 size: 12 residues. The CDR3 sequence: CASGGSNYGYTF. CDR3 DNA sequence: TGTGCCAGCGGGGGATCTAACTATGGCTACACCTTC.

The chain joins TRBV5-1 to TRBJ2-1, with D unclear. V was cut by 4 bases and J by 0 bases, with 11 bases left in between. The germline V gene encodes CDR1 SGHRS and CDR2 YFSETQ. The CDR3 is 15 amino acids. CDR3: CASSLRANSYNEQFF. The CDR3, as DNA: TGCGCCAGCAGCCTCCGGGCTAACTCCTACAATGAGCAGTTCTTC.

This chain links TRBV4-1 with TRBJ2-7; D possibly corresponds to TRBD2 (6 bases). The ends were cut back, 1 base at V and 0 bases at J, with 10 bases in the middle. The CDR3 has 15 residues. CDR1 and CDR2 from the germline V gene are MGHRA and YSYEKL. The CDR3, as DNA: TGCGCCAGCAGCCAAGCACCTAGCGACTCCTACGAGCAGTACTTC. It is translated as CASSQAPSDSYEQYF.

The gene calls are TRBV30 and TRBJ2-6; D could derive from TRBD1 or TRBD2 (5 bases each). Germline V gives CDR1 GTSNPN, CDR2 SVGIG (reference sequence). The CDR3 runs 16 residues. Trimming removed 8 bases at V and 0 bases at J, with 17 bases between. CDR3 residues: CAGRRGRVSGANVLTF. CDR3 in DNA: TGTGCCGGCCGAAGGGGACGGGTCTCTGGGGCCAACGTCCTGACTTTC.

This clone was counted a few times. The rearrangement uses TRBV5-5 and TRBJ2-1; D unclear. CDR3 length equals 14 residues. V gave up 0 bases and J gave up 8 bases, with 12 bases separating them. Germline CDR1 SGHKS, CDR2 YYEKEE (reference sequence). DNA for the CDR3: TGTGCCAGCAGCTTGGAGGTTCTCACGGATGAGCAGTTCTTC. As protein: CASSLEVLTDEQFF. Variable domain in full (rest from reference TRBV5-5 and TRBJ2-1): DAGVTQSPTHLIKTRGQQVTLRCSPISGHKSVSWYQQVLGQGPQFIFQYYEKEERGRGNFPDRFSARQFPNYSSELNVNALLLGDSALYLCASSLEVLTDEQFFGPGTRLTVL.

In DNA, the CDR3 is TGCGCCAGCAGCCAAGTTGTGACAGTCTACAATGAGCAGTTCTTC. Encoded protein: CASSQVVTVYNEQFF. The chain has TRBV4-3 and TRBJ2-1, with a tentative D call TRBD1 (5 bases). The CDR3 loop spans 15 amino acids. The V end was cut by 1 base, the J end by 3 bases, with 10 bases between. Germline V gene lookup returns CDR1 LGHNA and CDR2 YSLEER.

For the CDR3, the DNA is TGTGCCAGCACTCCCGATCGCACTGAAGCTTTCTTT. Its protein product is CASTPDRTEAFF. This chain joins TRBV6-5 and TRBJ1-1, with D unclear. The V end lost 7 bases, the J end lost 4 bases, and 10 bases lay between the germline ends. Looked up from germline, CDR1 is MNHEY and CDR2 is SVGAGI. The CDR3 contains 12 residues.

This chain links TRBV7-3 with TRBJ1-6, with D perhaps TRBD1 (5 bases). CDR1 and CDR2 from the germline V gene are SGHTA and FQGTGA. The length of the CDR3 is 13 residues. Trimming pared 5 bases from V and 8 bases from J, leaving 10 bases between. The CDR3 DNA reads TGTGCCAGCAGCCCCCGGGACGATTCACCCCTCCACTTT. Protein product: CASSPRDDSPLHF.

The chain has TRBV19 and TRBJ1-4; 10 bases are a match to TRBD1. Unmatched junction bases numbered 13, after V lost 6 bases and J lost 15 bases. In germline, CDR1 is LNHDA, CDR2 SQIVND (reference sequence). The CDR3 contains 14 residues. CDR3 region: CASRGTGDLTPLFF. The CDR3 nucleotides are TGTGCCAGTAGGGGGACAGGGGACCTCACACCATTGTTTTTT.

This clone was seen a handful of times. The chain is built from TRBV30 and TRBJ1-5; no clear D. The CDR3 sequence is 15 residues long. Per germline, CDR1 GTSNPN and CDR2 SVGIG (reference sequence). Trimming removed 1 base at V and 6 bases at J, with 16 bases between. This CDR3 reads CAWSALRGFLQPQHF. As DNA, the CDR3 is TGTGCCTGGAGTGCGTTAAGAGGGTTTCTTCAGCCCCAGCATTTT.

V and J are TRBV5-1 and TRBJ2-7, with a tentative D call TRBD2 (6 bases). This CDR3 is 14 amino acids long. CDR1 and CDR2 (germline): SGHRS, YFSETQ. The V end lost 0 bases, the J end lost 3 bases, and 10 bases lay between the germline ends. The CDR3 DNA reads as TGCGCCAGCAGCTTGGGGATTAGCGGCTACGAGCAGTACTTC. Translated, it gives CASSLGISGYEQYF.

The chain couples TRBV6-5 to TRBJ2-7, with 10 bases that match TRBD2. V dropped 6 bases and J dropped 8; count of bases not matched to a gene: 7. CDR1 and CDR2 from the germline V gene are MNHEY and SVGAGI. The CDR3 has 13 amino acids. The DNA for the CDR3 is TGTGCCAGCAGAGCGCCTAGCGGGAGACAGCAGTACTTC. Amino acid sequence: CASRAPSGRQQYF.

The CDR3 region is CASSLGQRSSYEQYF. The CDR3 nucleotides read TGTGCCAGCAGCTTAGGACAGAGGAGCTCCTACGAGCAGTACTTC. The chain uses TRBV7-6 and TRBJ2-5, with a tentative D call TRBD1 (5 bases). The assigned J gene may be wrong: the sequence end matches TRBJ2-7 better. CDR3 length equals 15 residues. Germline V gene sequence: CDR1 SGHVS, CDR2 FNYEAQ.

J is TRBJ2-3 and V is TRBV18; D perhaps matches TRBD1 (6 bases). Per germline, CDR1 KGHSH and CDR2 LQKENI. The CDR3 loop spans 13 amino acids. V gave up 8 bases and J gave up 2 bases, with 11 bases separating them. CDR3 loop: CASARGPTDTQYF. CDR3 nucleotide sequence: TGTGCCAGCGCCAGGGGTCCCACAGATACGCAGTATTTT.

The rearrangement joins TRBV4-3 to TRBJ2-3, with 9 bases that match TRBD2. CDR1 and CDR2 (germline): LGHNA, YSLEER. The CDR3 totals 15 residues. With V trimmed by 1 base and J by 2 bases, 1 base remained unmatched. The CDR3 coding sequence is TGCGCCAGCAGCCAAGTAGCGGGAGCCACAGATACGCAGTATTTT. Translated, it gives CASSQVAGATDTQYF.

This clone came up a few times. The rearrangement joins TRBV29-1 to TRBJ2-2; D uncertain. The CDR3 is 12 amino acids. Trimming took 8 bases from V and 3 from J, leaving 10 bases between them. The germline CDR1 and CDR2 sequences are SQVTM and ANQGSEA. The DNA of the CDR3 is TGCAGCTGCCAGGCGTACACCGGGGAGCTGTTTTTT. As protein: CSCQAYTGELFF.